There are a few counts of the clone carrying this T cell receptor (beta chain). The sample originates from a study of response to subunit inactivated influenza vaccine. MiXCR, applied by TCRdb to the RT-PCR reads, yields one record per CDR3 protein. Among 450,000 to 600,000 distinct CDR3 sequences listed, 16% were seen once. The specimen was CD4+ T cells sorted from PBMCs, collected about 23 months after vaccination. This receptor was identified in a man aged 45 to 70 who received an inactivated influenza vaccine.

The CDR3 sequence: CASKGPGGVTEAFF. CDR3 nucleotide sequence: TGTGCCAGCAAAGGTCCGGGGGGCGTCACTGAAGCTTTCTTT. This chain connects TRBV12-3 or TRBV12-4 to TRBJ1-1, with D possibly TRBD1 on 6 matching bases. V was cut by 7 bases and J by 4 bases, with 16 bases left in between. The CDR3 totals 14 residues.